This T cell receptor (beta chain) was captured in a study of cytomegalovirus exposure and HLA in healthy donors. Germline V gives CDR1 MNHEY, CDR2 SVGAGI. Trimming left V 2 bases short and J 0 bases short, with 8 bases between. The CDR3 covers 15 residues. With 60 Vbeta and 13 Jbeta primers, the PCR was carried out. TCRdb keeps only in-frame clones here, not all; method: immunoSEQ multiplex PCR. Of approximately 170,000 clones listed, 70% to 80% are singletons. Material for sequencing was PBMCs. The genes are TRBV6-5 and TRBJ1-3; D may be TRBD1 (5 bases). The clonotype originates from a woman aged 40 to 50 in good health and CMV-seronegative. CDR3 DNA: TGTGCCAGCAGTTACGGGGGGAGCTCTGGAAACACCATATATTTT. Its translation is CASSYGGSSGNTIYF.